These 9 T cell receptor beta chains were all obtained from the same sample, sequenced in a study of T cell responses to AZD1222 COVID-19 vaccine. Assay: immunoSEQ multiplex PCR; the TCRdb copy retains only in-frame clones and omits some. The sample contains more than 150,000 clones, roughly 90% of which appear only once. The source material was peripheral blood, sampled 28 days after the second AZD1222 dose. These receptors originate from an adult who received the AZD1222 COVID-19 vaccine.

This sequence joins TRBV20-1 and TRBJ1-1; no firm D call. The CDR3 is 11 amino acids. Trimming cost V 2 bases and J 0 bases, with 1 base left between them. CDR1 and CDR2 (germline): DFQATT, SNEGSKA (reference sequence). The CDR3 protein is CSARMNTEAFF. The CDR3 DNA reads TGCAGTGCTAGAATGAACACTGAAGCTTTCTTT.

This chain uses TRBV20-1 with TRBJ2-7, with D perhaps TRBD1 or TRBD2 (5 bases each). The CDR3 sequence is 16 residues long. The germline V gene encodes CDR1 DFQATT and CDR2 SNEGSKA (reference sequence). V lost 3 bases to trimming and J lost 6 bases, with 24 bases between them. For the CDR3, the DNA is TGCAGTGCTAGTATTCTTCGTGGGGGAGTTCGGGGCGAGCAGTACTTC. This sequence encodes CSASILRGGVRGEQYF.

This chain uses TRBV18 with TRBJ2-1; TRBD2 agrees at 8 bases. The V and J ends lost 2 bases and 3 bases, in that order; junction bases with no gene match: 9. The CDR3 totals 17 residues. Germline V gene data show CDR1 as KGHSH and CDR2 as LQKENI. The CDR3 here is CASSPDSGSLSYNEQFF. The DNA for the CDR3 is TGTGCCAGCTCACCAGACAGCGGGAGTTTAAGCTACAATGAGCAGTTCTTC.

The J gene is TRBJ1-1, the V gene TRBV18, with 8 bases lining up with TRBD1. With V trimmed by 0 bases and J by 8 bases, 5 bases remained unmatched. CDR1 is KGHSH and CDR2 is LQKENI in the germline V gene. CDR3 size: 14 residues. CDR3 amino acids: CASSPPQTGVEAFF. Here the CDR3 DNA reads TGTGCCAGCTCACCACCCCAGACAGGGGTGGAAGCTTTCTTT.

The chain combines TRBV7-9 with TRBJ1-2, with 7 bases that match TRBD1. CDR3 length equals 14 residues. In germline, CDR1 is SEHNR, CDR2 FQNEAQ (reference sequence). J gave up 6 bases and V 5 bases, and 9 bases lay outside the gene matches. CDR3 region: CASSIGTAADGYTF. The CDR3 DNA reads TGTGCCAGCAGCATCGGGACAGCGGCAGATGGCTACACCTTC.

The chain couples TRBV7-3 to TRBJ2-3; 8 bases align to TRBD2. This CDR3 has 15 residues. The V segment lost 5 bases and the J segment 4 bases; nucleotides outside the gene matches: 8. CDR1 is SGHTA and CDR2 is FQGTGA in the germline V gene. Here the CDR3 reads CASSKTGGEADTQYF. CDR3 DNA sequence: TGTGCCAGCAGCAAGACGGGAGGGGAAGCAGATACGCAGTATTTT.

The V gene is TRBV5-1, the J gene TRBJ2-7; the D gene is possibly TRBD1 (6 bases). V lost 7 bases, J lost 5 bases, and 25 bases lay in between. The CDR3 sequence is 16 residues long. Per the germline V gene, CDR1 is SGHRS and CDR2 is YFSETQ. The CDR3 loop reads CASGPGDRSLVDEQYF. The CDR3 nucleotides are TGCGCCAGCGGGCCGGGCGACAGGAGTCTCGTCGACGAGCAGTACTTC.

The chain recombines TRBV7-2 with TRBJ2-1; 8 positions agree with TRBD2. The CDR3 is 16 amino acids. V gave up 2 bases and J gave up 0 bases; unmatched junction bases: 3. The V gene's germline CDR1 is SGHTA and CDR2 FQGNSA. CDR3 in DNA: TGTGCCAGCAGCTTAAGCGGGGGTAGCTCCTACAATGAGCAGTTCTTC. This encodes CASSLSGGSSYNEQFF.

This clone was seen just once. The J gene is TRBJ2-6, the V gene TRBV9, with 7 bases fitting TRBD1. The germline CDR1 and CDR2 sequences are SGDLS and YYNGEE. V lost 5 bases, J lost 3 bases, and 17 bases stayed unmatched. The CDR3 has 19 residues. CDR3 nucleotides: TGTGCCAGCAGGGGGTCCCAGCTCGGACAGGACGGTGGGGCCAACGTCCTGACTTTC. It codes for CASRGSQLGQDGGANVLTF.